The TCR beta chain described here comes from a study of blood T cell repertoires in COVID-19. Produced via immunoSEQ multiplex PCR; TCRdb's table is partial and in-frame only. The table lists some 50,000 clones, 88% of them singletons. The sequence derives from a woman in her seventies with active COVID-19. The sequenced sample was peripheral blood.

The CDR3 is CASRPTTGLSGELFF. The CDR3 DNA reads TGTGCCAGCAGGCCAACTACAGGGCTCTCCGGGGAGCTGTTTTTT. This chain uses TRBV7-6 with TRBJ2-2; a weak D match, TRBD1 (6 bases). This CDR3 is built from 15 residues. Trimming left V 6 bases short and J 6 bases short, with 17 bases between. CDR1 and CDR2 from the germline V gene are SGHVS and FNYEAQ.